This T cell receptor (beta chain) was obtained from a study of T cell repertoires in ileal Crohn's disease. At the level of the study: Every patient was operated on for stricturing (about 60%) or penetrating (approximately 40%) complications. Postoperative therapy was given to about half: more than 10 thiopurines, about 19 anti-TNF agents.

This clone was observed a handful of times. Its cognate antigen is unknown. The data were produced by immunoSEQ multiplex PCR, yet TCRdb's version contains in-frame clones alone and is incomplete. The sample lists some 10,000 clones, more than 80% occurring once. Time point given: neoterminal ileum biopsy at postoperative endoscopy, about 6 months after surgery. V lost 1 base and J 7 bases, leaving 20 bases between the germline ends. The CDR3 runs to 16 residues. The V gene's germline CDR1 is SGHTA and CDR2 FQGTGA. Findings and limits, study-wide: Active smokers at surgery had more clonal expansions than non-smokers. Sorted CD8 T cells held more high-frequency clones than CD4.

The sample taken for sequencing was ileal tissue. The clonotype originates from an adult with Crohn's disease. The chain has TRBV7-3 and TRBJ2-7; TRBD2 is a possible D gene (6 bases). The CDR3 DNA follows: TGTGCCAGCAGCTTAATGGGGGGAGCGGTATCGGAAGAGCAGTACTTC. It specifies CASSLMGGAVSEEQYF. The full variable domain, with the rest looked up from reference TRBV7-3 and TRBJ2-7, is GAGVSQTPSNKVTEKGKYVELRCDPISGHTALYWYRQSLGQGPEFLIYFQGTGAADDSGLPNDRFFAVRPEGSVSTLKIQRTERGDSAVYLCASSLMGGAVSEEQYFGPGTRLTVT.